Listed here are 32 T cell receptor beta chains from one sample, sequenced in a study of cytomegalovirus exposure and HLA in healthy donors. The PCR employed 60 Vbeta primers together with 13 Jbeta primers. Method: immunoSEQ multiplex PCR; TCRdb's copy keeps in-frame clones and lacks some. The sample holds about 140,000 clones, 65% to 75% seen once. Sequencing was performed on PBMCs. The origin of the receptors is a man in his 60s in good health and CMV-seronegative.

The chain uses TRBV9 and TRBJ1-2, with a possible D match to TRBD1 (5 bases). There are 15 residues in the CDR3. The germline V and J ends were trimmed by 3 bases and 4 bases, with 16 bases remaining between them. Germline loops: CDR1 SGDLS, CDR2 YYNGEE. CDR3 in DNA: TGTGCCAGCAGCGCAGACGGATGGGGACTCTATGGCTACACCTTC. It encodes CASSADGWGLYGYTF.

This clone was seen only a few times. The rearrangement uses TRBV10-1 and TRBJ1-6; D remains ambiguous. The V end was cut by 5 bases, the J end by 9 bases, with 8 bases between. Germline V lookup: CDR1 WNHNN, CDR2 SYGVQD (reference sequence). This CDR3 has 12 amino acids. In DNA form, the CDR3 reads TGCGCCAGCAGTCCAACTGGTTCACCCCTCCACTTT. This codes for CASSPTGSPLHF.

The chain combines TRBV11-2 with TRBJ2-5, with D unclear. This CDR3 region has 13 residues. V was trimmed by 1 base and J by 4 bases, leaving 7 bases between them. Germline V lookup: CDR1 SGHAT, CDR2 FQNNGV. CDR3 DNA sequence: TGTGCCAGCAGCTTAGCCCCATCAGAGACCCAGTACTTC. The encoded protein is CASSLAPSETQYF.

This clone was detected a few times. The chain employs TRBV5-5 and TRBJ2-7, with 12 bases lining up with TRBD2. The CDR3 covers 15 residues. The V and J ends lost 4 bases and 3 bases, in that order; junction bases with no gene match: 5. In germline, CDR1 is SGHKS, CDR2 YYEKEE (reference sequence). The CDR3 bases are TGTGCCAGCAGCCCCCGGACTAGCGGGGACTACGAGCAGTACTTC. Its translation is CASSPRTSGDYEQYF.

This sequence joins TRBV10-2 and TRBJ2-3, with D possibly matching TRBD2 (6 bases). CDR1 and CDR2 (germline): WSHSY, SAAADI. The CDR3 is 16 residues long. Trimming cost V 3 bases and J 11 bases, with 24 bases left between them. The CDR3 DNA reads as TGCGCCAGCAGTGAAGTTGGAGCGGGCGGAGGGTGGAGGCAGTATTTT. This encodes CASSEVGAGGGWRQYF.

CDR3 amino acids: CASSLGLAGGHLTYEQYF. DNA for the CDR3: TGCGCCAGCAGCTTGGGCCTAGCGGGAGGCCACCTAACCTACGAGCAGTACTTC. The chain joins TRBV5-1 to TRBJ2-7; 11 positions match TRBD2. Germline loops: CDR1 SGHRS, CDR2 YFSETQ. Unmatched junction bases numbered 10, after V lost 0 bases and J lost 2 bases. This CDR3 has 18 amino acids.

In nucleotides, the CDR3 is TGTGCCAGTAGTATTGGCCAGGGGGTCGACTATGGCTACACCTTC. Translated: CASSIGQGVDYGYTF. The gene calls are TRBV19 and TRBJ1-2; 7 nucleotides match TRBD1. This CDR3 comprises 15 residues. Germline lookup yields CDR1 LNHDA and CDR2 SQIVND (reference sequence). The V gene end was trimmed by 3 bases and the J gene end by 3 bases; junction bases not matched to a gene: 7.

The chain joins TRBV7-8 to TRBJ2-5, with a possible D match to TRBD2 (5 bases). Germline V lookup: CDR1 SGHVS, CDR2 FQNEAQ. The CDR3 consists of 15 residues. V lost 7 bases and J lost 0, with 15 bases in between. The chain's CDR3 is CASTLRSGYQETQYF. CDR3 DNA sequence: TGTGCCAGCACCCTCCGAAGCGGCTACCAAGAGACCCAGTACTTC. Based on the CDR3 plus reference TRBV7-8 and TRBJ2-5, the full variable domain is GAGVSQSPRYKVAKRGQDVALRCDPISGHVSLFWYQQALGQGPEFLTYFQNEAQLDKSGLPSDRFFAERPEGSVSTLKIQRTQQEDSAVYLCASTLRSGYQETQYFGPGTRLLVL.

This chain uses TRBV5-4 with TRBJ2-3, with TRBD1 matching over 7 bases. Unmatched junction bases numbered 9, after V lost 0 bases and J lost 2 bases. CDR1 SGHNT and CDR2 YYREEE come from the germline V gene (reference sequence). CDR3 length: 17 amino acids. The CDR3 loop is CASSLASGQVATDTQYF. CDR3 in DNA: TGTGCCAGCAGCTTGGCGTCAGGACAGGTGGCCACAGATACGCAGTATTTT.

The chain has TRBV5-4 and TRBJ2-7, with D maybe TRBD2 (5 bases). V lost 0 bases, J lost 5 bases, and 15 bases lay in between. Germline CDR1 and CDR2: SGHNT and YYREEE (reference sequence). This CDR3 comprises 15 residues. The CDR3 sequence: CASSLGTVEVDEQYF. The CDR3 DNA reads TGTGCCAGCAGCTTGGGTACGGTGGAGGTCGACGAGCAGTACTTC.

This clone showed up just a few times. The gene calls are TRBV11-3 and TRBJ1-1; no definite D call. The CDR3 consists of 13 residues. V was cut by 0 bases and J by 1 base, with 3 bases left in between. From germline, CDR1 is SGHNT and CDR2 YENEEA. In DNA form, the CDR3 reads TGTGCCAGCAGCTTAGATCAGAACACTGAAGCTTTCTTT. Amino acids: CASSLDQNTEAFF.

This clone came up a few times. The V call is TRBV19, the J call TRBJ1-5; possibly TRBD1 for D (6 bases). V was trimmed by 5 bases and J by 4 bases, leaving 18 bases between them. The CDR3 is 16 residues long. Germline CDR1 LNHDA, CDR2 SQIVND (reference sequence). CDR3 DNA: TGTGCCAGTAGTGCACAGGGTCGCGGTGGGAATCAGCCCCAGCATTTT. This encodes CASSAQGRGGNQPQHF. Full variable domain (missing parts from reference TRBV19 and TRBJ1-5): DGGITQSPKYLFRKEGQNVTLSCEQNLNHDAMYWYRQDPGQGLRLIYYSQIVNDFQKGDIAEGYSVSREKKESFPLTVTSAQKNPTAFYLCASSAQGRGGNQPQHFGDGTRLSIL.

A few counts support this clone. The chain carries TRBV6-5 and TRBJ1-2; 9 nucleotides line up with TRBD1. V gave up 5 bases and J gave up 3 bases; unmatched junction bases: 4. Germline CDR1 and CDR2: MNHEY and SVGAGI. The CDR3 runs to 14 residues. CDR3 sequence: CASSRTGGDYGYTF. CDR3 nucleotides: TGTGCCAGCAGTCGAACAGGGGGCGACTATGGCTACACCTTC.

The gene calls are TRBV5-4 and TRBJ2-7; 10 bases fit TRBD1. The CDR3 totals 15 residues. Germline V CDR1 and CDR2: SGHNT, YYREEE (reference sequence). Trimming took 5 bases from V and 5 from J; bases not matched to a gene: 10. CDR3 residues: CASRHPGTGENEQYF. The CDR3 nucleotides read TGTGCCAGCAGACACCCCGGGACAGGGGAGAACGAGCAGTACTTC.

This clone was found a few times. The rearrangement links TRBV5-1 to TRBJ1-1; maybe TRBD1 (5 bases). CDR1 is SGHRS and CDR2 is YFSETQ in the germline V gene. V gave up 0 bases and J gave up 2 bases, with 8 bases separating them. The CDR3 totals 14 residues. The CDR3 DNA sequence: TGCGCCAGCAGCTTGGGCAGGGATAACACTGAAGCTTTCTTT. It codes for CASSLGRDNTEAFF.

CDR3 DNA: TGCGCCAGCAGCTTGTATGGCCCCCTCTCTGGAAACACCATATATTTT. Translation: CASSLYGPLSGNTIYF. This chain uses TRBV5-1 with TRBJ1-3; the D is unclear. Germline CDR1 is SGHRS and CDR2 is YFSETQ. This CDR3 comprises 16 residues. Trimming pared 1 base from V and 0 bases from J, leaving 11 bases between.

This chain links TRBV15 with TRBJ2-7; D might be TRBD1 (5 bases). V dropped 2 bases and J dropped 2 bases, with 10 bases sitting between them. This CDR3 comprises 14 residues. Germline CDR1 is LNHNV and CDR2 is YYDKDF (reference sequence). CDR3 sequence (DNA): TGTGCCACCAGCAGATTGCAGGGTCCCTACGAGCAGTACTTC. Translating gives CATSRLQGPYEQYF.

This clone has more than one count but fewer than ten. The V gene is TRBV14, the J gene TRBJ1-1; D is uncertain. CDR3 length: 12 residues. The germline V gene has CDR1 SGHDN and CDR2 FVKESK. Trimming left V 2 bases short and J 8 bases short, with 9 bases between. Written as DNA, the CDR3 is TGTGCCAGCAGCCAAAATTCAGTCGAAGCTTTCTTT. This codes for CASSQNSVEAFF.

V gene TRBV6-1 combines with J gene TRBJ1-3, with unresolved D. This CDR3 spans 14 amino acids. From germline, CDR1 is MNHNS and CDR2 SASEGT. V was trimmed by 4 bases and J by 0 bases, leaving 7 bases between them. This CDR3 is CASSASFSGNTIYF. CDR3 coding DNA: TGTGCCAGCAGTGCCTCCTTCTCTGGAAACACCATATATTTT.

The chain carries TRBV2 and TRBJ2-3; 16 bases line up with TRBD2. V dropped 0 bases and J dropped 2; count of bases not matched to a gene: 5. The CDR3 covers 19 residues. Germline-derived CDR1 and CDR2 are SNHLY and FYNNEI. The CDR3 DNA is TGTGCCAGCAGTGAAGCGCGGGGACTAGCGGGAGGGCCCACAGATACGCAGTATTTT. It specifies CASSEARGLAGGPTDTQYF.

The chain combines TRBV15 with TRBJ2-7, with D possibly matching TRBD1 (7 bases). CDR3 length: 17 amino acids. Trimming took 0 bases from V and 3 from J, leaving 18 bases between them. The germline V gene encodes CDR1 LNHNV and CDR2 YYDKDF (reference sequence). The CDR3 sequence: CATSRDQGGRVIYEQYF. CDR3 DNA: TGTGCCACCAGCAGAGATCAGGGGGGCAGGGTGATCTACGAGCAGTACTTC.

V usage is TRBV30 and J usage is TRBJ1-1; tentatively, D is TRBD1 (5 bases). CDR3 length equals 12 residues. Trimming cost V 0 bases and J 8 bases, with 10 bases left between them. The germline V gene encodes CDR1 GTSNPN and CDR2 SVGIG (reference sequence). Written as DNA, the CDR3 is TGTGCCTGGAGTGTAGGGCCAGGGGAAGCTTTCTTT. Its translation: CAWSVGPGEAFF.

The chain links TRBV9 to TRBJ2-1; 10 bases agree with TRBD2. The CDR3 is 14 residues long. The germline V gene encodes CDR1 SGDLS and CDR2 YYNGEE. With V trimmed by 1 base and J by 5 bases, 0 bases remained unmatched. The CDR3 sequence: CASSVLAGDNEQFF. As DNA, the CDR3 is TGTGCCAGCAGCGTACTAGCGGGGGACAATGAGCAGTTCTTC.

This chain links TRBV5-4 with TRBJ1-2; 9 nucleotides align to TRBD1. CDR3 length equals 14 residues. Germline V lookup: CDR1 SGHNT, CDR2 YYREEE (reference sequence). The V gene end was trimmed by 4 bases and the J gene end by 4 bases; junction bases not matched to a gene: 5. The CDR3 region is CASSPGQGAYGYTF. The CDR3 nucleotides read TGTGCCAGCAGCCCGGGACAGGGTGCCTATGGCTACACCTTC.

Only one count was recorded for this clone. The chain couples TRBV9 to TRBJ2-5, with 7 positions matching TRBD1. The J segment lost 2 bases and the V segment lost 4 bases, leaving 5 bases of the junction unmatched. Germline CDR1 is SGDLS and CDR2 is YYNGEE. CDR3 length: 14 residues. The CDR3, as DNA: TGTGCCAGCAGCCCACGGACAGGTCAAGAGACCCAGTACTTC. Amino acids: CASSPRTGQETQYF. Using reference TRBV9 and TRBJ2-5 for the parts outside the CDR3, the full variable domain is DSGVTQTPKHLITATGQRVTLRCSPRSGDLSVYWYQQSLDQGLQFLIQYYNGEERAKGNILERFSAQQFPDLHSELNLSSLELGDSALYFCASSPRTGQETQYFGPGTRLLVL.

The genes are TRBV5-6 and TRBJ1-5; possibly TRBD1 for D (6 bases). Germline V gene sequence: CDR1 SGHDT, CDR2 YYEEEE. CDR3 length: 16 amino acids. With 0 bases removed from V and 3 bases from J, the gap between germline ends came to 13 bases. The CDR3 nucleotides are TGTGCCAGCAGCTTGGCCGGGGCAGGGGACAATCAGCCCCAGCATTTT. Its protein product is CASSLAGAGDNQPQHF.

The chain is built from TRBV7-2 and TRBJ2-1; TRBD2 matches at 12 bases. The trim removed 4 bases at V and 6 bases at J, leaving 4 bases unmatched. The CDR3 is 15 amino acids. Germline values: CDR1 SGHTA, CDR2 FQGNSA. The CDR3 region is CASSSLAGGFNEQFF. The CDR3 coding sequence is TGTGCCAGCAGCTCACTAGCGGGAGGATTCAATGAGCAGTTCTTC.

This clone was observed a single time. The chain links TRBV5-1 to TRBJ2-7, with TRBD2 matching 7 bases. This CDR3 is 17 amino acids long. Trimming took 0 bases from V and 0 from J; bases not matched to a gene: 9. Per the germline V gene, CDR1 is SGHRS and CDR2 is YFSETQ. CDR3 nucleotides: TGCGCCAGCAGCTTGGCCCCCTCTAGCGGTCTCTCCTACGAGCAGTACTTC. It is translated as CASSLAPSSGLSYEQYF.

This clone occurred a few times. This sequence joins TRBV5-1 and TRBJ2-7; 7 bases are shared with TRBD2. Germline V gene sequence: CDR1 SGHRS, CDR2 YFSETQ. Germline trimming cut 0 bases from V and 3 bases from J; bases unmatched to any gene: 6. This CDR3 has 15 amino acids. Written as DNA, the CDR3 is TGCGCCAGCAGCTTGGATCTAGCGGATTACTACGAGCAGTACTTC. It yields the protein CASSLDLADYYEQYF.

The rearrangement uses TRBV2 and TRBJ2-5; tentative D call: TRBD1 (5 bases). CDR1 is SNHLY and CDR2 is FYNNEI in the germline V gene. The length of the CDR3 is 11 residues. V lost 0 bases and J lost 12, with 8 bases in between. The CDR3 loop reads CASSEAGVKYF. CDR3 bases: TGTGCCAGCAGTGAAGCAGGGGTGAAGTACTTC.

The chain carries TRBV7-7 and TRBJ2-3, with 7 bases lining up with TRBD1. This CDR3 region has 16 residues. Germline trimming cut 1 base from V and 5 bases from J; bases unmatched to any gene: 9. Per the germline V gene, CDR1 is SSHAT and CDR2 is FNYEAQ (reference sequence). For the CDR3, the DNA is TGTGCCAGCAGCTTAGGTCTCGGGACAGTAGGAGATACGCAGTATTTT. It yields the protein CASSLGLGTVGDTQYF.

The gene calls are TRBV7-3 and TRBJ2-7; perhaps TRBD2 as D (5 bases). This CDR3 is built from 13 residues. The germline CDR1 and CDR2 sequences are SGHTA and FQGTGA. The V and J ends lost 2 bases and 4 bases respectively, with 9 bases between them. The CDR3: CASSLEAEYEQYF. For the CDR3, the DNA is TGTGCCAGCAGCTTAGAAGCGGAATACGAGCAGTACTTC.